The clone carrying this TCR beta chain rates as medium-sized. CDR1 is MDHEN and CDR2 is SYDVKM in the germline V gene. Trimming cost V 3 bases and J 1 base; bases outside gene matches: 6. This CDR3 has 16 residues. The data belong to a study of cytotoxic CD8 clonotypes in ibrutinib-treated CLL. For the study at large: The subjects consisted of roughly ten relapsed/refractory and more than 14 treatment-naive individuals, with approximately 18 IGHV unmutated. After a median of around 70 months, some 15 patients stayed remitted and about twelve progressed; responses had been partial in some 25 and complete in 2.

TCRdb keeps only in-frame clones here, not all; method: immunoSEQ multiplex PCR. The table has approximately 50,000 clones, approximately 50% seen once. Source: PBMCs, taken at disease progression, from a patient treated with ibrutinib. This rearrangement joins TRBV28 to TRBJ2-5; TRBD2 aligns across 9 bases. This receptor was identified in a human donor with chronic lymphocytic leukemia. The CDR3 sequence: CASSLVLAGLQETQYF. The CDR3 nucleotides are TGTGCCAGCAGTTTGGTTCTAGCGGGGCTCCAAGAGACCCAGTACTTC.